The rows below give T cell receptor beta chains drawn from one sample of a study of cytomegalovirus exposure and HLA in healthy donors. This table comes from immunoSEQ multiplex PCR, and its TCRdb copy is limited to in-frame clones, with some not included. The sample carries fewer than 150,000 clones, around 78% recorded once. Source material: PBMCs. These receptors all come from a middle-aged woman in good health and CMV-seropositive. Both conserved end residues are part of each CDR3. Size values are once, few and many counts, or a class for expanded clones, and some rows have none.

v_call	j_call	clone_size	cdr3_aa
TRBV5-1	TRBJ2-5	-	CASSSTGITQETQYF
TRBV5-4	TRBJ2-7	once	CASSLDGPGTIPSEQYF
TRBV9	TRBJ1-3	-	CASSTTGGNTIYF
TRBV11-2	TRBJ1-1	-	CASSFSKTLNTEAFF
TRBV11-2	TRBJ2-1	once	CASSPAGGVYNEQFF
TRBV7-9	TRBJ1-2	-	CASSLVESYGYTF
TRBV29-1	TRBJ1-2	-	CSVGGGDYGYTF
TRBV27	TRBJ2-7	once	CASSLSASGRAYEQYF
TRBV19	TRBJ2-2	-	CASSIAYTGELFF
TRBV27	TRBJ1-6	-	CASSRTGGLRSPLHF
TRBV2	TRBJ2-5	-	CASRGMGGGGETQYF
TRBV18	-	-	CASSPAGGQRYYEQYF
TRBV7-2	TRBJ1-5	-	CASSPGWAPDQPQHF
TRBV4-2	TRBJ2-7	-	CASSPRDRGAHEQYF
TRBV6-5	TRBJ2-7	few	CASSKLAGAYEQYF
TRBV6-6	TRBJ2-7	-	CASSQHGAYEQYF
TRBV6-1	TRBJ2-5	-	CASRTGGLQETQYF
TRBV7-2	TRBJ2-5	once	CASSFIGQGAGTQYF
TRBV6-5	TRBJ1-4	-	CASSYSEGEKLFF
TRBV12-5	TRBJ2-7	-	CASGLVREQYF
TRBV6-6	TRBJ2-1	-	CASSFSGEQFF
TRBV7-8	TRBJ1-1	-	CASSSSGTGGLNTEAFF
TRBV7-8	TRBJ2-1	few	CASSSWTGANEQFF
TRBV10-1	TRBJ2-1	-	CASSDPGLAGNNEQFF